This entry features one TCR beta chain sequence. The data were obtained in a study of blood T cell repertoires in COVID-19. Original processing methods: For nucleated cells, counts were estimated from reference gene primer amplification. Assay: immunoSEQ multiplex PCR; the TCRdb copy retains only in-frame clones and omits some. V, J and clone size are taken as reported in that table, and D and trimming were inferred from the DNA itself. Found here are under 300,000 clones, roughly 90% of them singletons; the top ten hold about 1%. In germline, CDR1 is SGHTA, CDR2 FQGNSA. CDR3 length: 16 residues. V was clipped by 4 bases and J by 1 base; unmatched bases: 6. Participants had their cohort set by participant-reported clinical history. Donors in Cohort 3 counted as recovered after two negative PCRs, clearance, or symptom resolution.

The TCR sequence derives from a woman under 40 who had recovered from COVID-19. The sequenced material came from PBMCs or T cells enriched from blood (not recorded which). The chain employs TRBV7-2 and TRBJ2-3, with 9 bases identical to TRBD1. The CDR3 protein is CASSSGQGLGTDTQYF. The CDR3 DNA follows: TGTGCCAGCAGCTCCGGACAGGGGCTTGGCACAGATACGCAGTATTTT.